The 31 T cell receptor beta chains given below trace back to one sample, sequenced in a study of identical twins. TCRdb used MiXCR to reprocess the 5' RACE reads, holding one entry per CDR3 protein. In the table there are approximately 240,000 distinct CDR3 sequences, over 13% of which are singletons. Sequenced: memory (CD45RO+) T cells sorted from blood. The receptors were sampled from a woman younger than 35 in good health.

This clonotype was picked up many times. The V call is TRBV3-1, the J call TRBJ2-7; the D gene could be TRBD1 or TRBD2 (6 bases each). V was cut by 5 bases and J by 6 bases, with 11 bases left in between. Germline V gene data show CDR1 as LGHDT and CDR2 as YNNKEL (reference sequence). The CDR3 contains 12 residues. CDR3 DNA sequence: TGTGCCAGCAGCTTTCGGGGGCGCGAGCAGTACTTC. Encoded protein: CASSFRGREQYF.

The chain has TRBV3-1 and TRBJ2-5; tentative D call: TRBD1 (6 bases). V was clipped by 5 bases and J by 5 bases, with 9 bases between them. Germline V gene data show CDR1 as LGHDT and CDR2 as YNNKEL (reference sequence). This CDR3 contains 12 residues. The CDR3 sequence is CASSTGSETQYF. CDR3 coding DNA: TGTGCCAGCAGCACAGGGTCGGAGACCCAGTACTTC.

The sample holds many counts of this clonotype. The V gene is TRBV25-1, the J gene TRBJ2-3; 9 nucleotides match TRBD2. After removal of 4 bases from V and 6 bases from J, the junction contained 14 bases not matched to a gene. The CDR3 runs 17 residues. Per germline, CDR1 MGHDK and CDR2 SYGVNS. DNA of the CDR3: TGTGCCAGCAGTGCCACGACTAGCGGAGCCGGGCGGGATACGCAGTATTTT. It codes for CASSATTSGAGRDTQYF.

The chain carries TRBV29-1 and TRBJ2-3; 7 bases are a match to TRBD2. Germline values: CDR1 SQVTM, CDR2 ANQGSEA. The trim removed 1 base at V and 2 bases at J, leaving 6 bases unmatched. The CDR3 is 15 residues long. CDR3 nucleotide sequence: TGCAGCGTTGAAGGGGGACTAACAGACACAGATACGCAGTATTTT. Amino acid sequence: CSVEGGLTDTDTQYF.

This clonotype has only a few counts. The J gene is TRBJ2-7, the V gene TRBV20-1, with 13 bases aligning to TRBD2. Germline lookup yields CDR1 DFQATT and CDR2 SNEGSKA (reference sequence). The V segment lost 3 bases and the J segment 5 bases; nucleotides outside the gene matches: 19. This CDR3 comprises 19 residues. The CDR3 protein is CSASSNRDRRTSGSNEQYF. The CDR3 DNA reads TGCAGTGCTAGTTCAAACCGGGACAGGCGGACTAGCGGGAGTAACGAGCAGTACTTC.

This clonotype was seen ten or more times. The chain carries TRBV3-1 and TRBJ1-1, with D uncertain. Trimming pared 3 bases from V and 8 bases from J, leaving 13 bases between. Germline values: CDR1 LGHDT, CDR2 YNNKEL (reference sequence). CDR3 length: 13 residues. CDR3 coding DNA: TGTGCCAGCAGCCAGCGTCAGATTAAAGAAGCTTTCTTT. The encoded protein is CASSQRQIKEAFF.

The chain combines TRBV6-1 with TRBJ1-4, with 8 nucleotides matching TRBD1. Germline V gene sequence: CDR1 MNHNS, CDR2 SASEGT. The CDR3 is 16 amino acids. V trimming: 6 bases; J trimming: 7 bases; junction bases outside the gene matches: 13. As DNA, the CDR3 is TGTGCCAGCAGCTCTACCGGACAGGGTGATGGTGAAAAACTGTTTTTT. Amino acids: CASSSTGQGDGEKLFF.

The CDR3 is CASRKASGTFDEQFF. In nucleotides, the CDR3 is TGCGCCAGCAGAAAGGCTAGCGGGACTTTCGATGAGCAGTTCTTC. The V gene is TRBV5-1, the J gene TRBJ2-1; TRBD2 matches 9 bases. CDR1 and CDR2 from the germline V gene are SGHRS and YFSETQ. V was clipped by 5 bases and J by 8 bases; unmatched bases: 11. The CDR3 has 15 amino acids.

There are many counts of this clonotype. The V gene is TRBV7-3, the J gene TRBJ2-3; D is possibly TRBD2 (6 bases). The CDR3 has 15 amino acids. Trimming removed 5 bases from V and 2 bases from J, with 14 bases in between. Germline loops: CDR1 SGHTA, CDR2 FQGTGA. The CDR3 protein is CASSQSGFHTDTQYF. The CDR3 region has the DNA TGTGCCAGCAGCCAAAGCGGGTTTCACACAGATACGCAGTATTTT.

The chain recombines TRBV18 with TRBJ2-7, with 10 positions matching TRBD1. The CDR3 extends over 14 amino acids. CDR1 KGHSH and CDR2 LQKENI come from the germline V gene. J was trimmed by 1 base and V by 5 bases; bases with no gene match: 2. In DNA form, the CDR3 reads TGTGCCAGCTCAAGGGACAGGGGATCCTACGAGCAGTACTTC. It is translated as CASSRDRGSYEQYF.

At least ten counts were recorded for this clonotype. The chain employs TRBV5-1 and TRBJ1-2, with TRBD1 matching 7 bases. CDR1 and CDR2 from the germline V gene are SGHRS and YFSETQ. V shed 0 bases and J 1 base; nucleotides not matched to a gene: 3. CDR3 length equals 15 residues. CDR3 in DNA: TGCGCCAGCAGCTTGGGGGGACAGTATAACTATGGCTACACCTTC. Translating gives CASSLGGQYNYGYTF.

This rearrangement joins TRBV7-9 to TRBJ2-5; TRBD1 aligns across 9 bases. The germline V gene encodes CDR1 SEHNR and CDR2 FQNEAQ (reference sequence). CDR3 length equals 15 residues. Unmatched junction bases numbered 8, after V lost 5 bases and J lost 4 bases. CDR3 in amino acids: CASSRGTGRSETQYF. The CDR3 coding sequence is TGTGCCAGCAGCAGGGGGACAGGGAGGTCAGAGACCCAGTACTTC.

This clonotype has ten or more counts. This chain joins TRBV12-3 or TRBV12-4 and TRBJ1-1; D is ambiguous. This CDR3 comprises 16 residues. V was shortened by 0 bases and J by 3 bases, with 14 bases between the two germline ends. CDR3 protein: CASSLAGRQRDTEAFF. The CDR3 bases are TGTGCCAGCAGTTTAGCGGGTCGCCAAAGGGACACTGAAGCTTTCTTT.

This clonotype occurred a few times. The CDR3 sequence is CASRSHSSGNTGELFF. CDR3 DNA: TGTGCCAGCAGATCCCATTCTAGCGGAAACACCGGGGAGCTGTTTTTT. This chain connects TRBV14 to TRBJ2-2, with TRBD2 matching over 7 bases. V lost 6 bases to trimming and J lost 2 bases; unmatched junction nucleotides: 9. The CDR3 loop spans 16 amino acids. Germline V CDR1 and CDR2: SGHDN, FVKESK.

Written as DNA, the CDR3 is TGTGCCAGCGGACGGGACAGATCTCAGTTCTTC. Its translation is CASGRDRSQFF. V is TRBV11-3 and J is TRBJ2-1; 7 bases agree with TRBD1. This CDR3 has 11 amino acids. The germline gives CDR1 SGHNT, CDR2 YENEEA. V was pared by 8 bases and J by 13 bases, with 8 bases of the junction left unmatched.

This clonotype came up a few times. The chain's CDR3 is CASSAQQTPQETQYF. CDR3 nucleotide sequence: TGTGCCAGCAGCGCCCAACAGACCCCCCAAGAGACCCAGTACTTC. The J gene is TRBJ2-5, the V gene TRBV7-2; D gene uncertain. Trimming left V 5 bases short and J 1 base short, with 14 bases between. Germline CDR1 reads SGHTA; CDR2 reads FQGNSA. The CDR3 extends over 15 amino acids.

This clonotype was counted a few times. The CDR3 nucleotides read TGTGCCACCAGCAGAGGGGAGGACAGGGGGCTTGAAAAACTGTTTTTT. It is translated as CATSRGEDRGLEKLFF. The chain combines TRBV15 with TRBJ1-4; 11 bases are shared with TRBD1. J was trimmed by 7 bases and V by 1 base; bases with no gene match: 5. From germline, CDR1 is LNHNV and CDR2 YYDKDF (reference sequence). The CDR3 length is 16 residues.

This chain uses TRBV4-2 with TRBJ2-3; 11 bases line up with TRBD2. With 6 bases clipped from V and 3 bases from J, the junction kept 5 bases outside the gene matches. In germline, CDR1 is LGHNA, CDR2 YNFKEQ. This CDR3 is built from 15 residues. The CDR3 protein is CASSSSGRVTDTQYF. For the CDR3, the DNA is TGTGCCAGCAGTAGTAGCGGGAGGGTTACAGATACGCAGTATTTT.

This clonotype showed up many times. V is TRBV20-1 and J is TRBJ2-5; D is unresolved. Deletions cut 3 bases from V and 5 bases from J, with 7 bases between. This CDR3 comprises 11 residues. Germline V gene lookup returns CDR1 DFQATT and CDR2 SNEGSKA (reference sequence). CDR3 loop: CSARPLETQYF. CDR3 DNA: TGCAGTGCTAGGCCATTGGAGACCCAGTACTTC.

This clonotype was detected only a few times. V and J are TRBV10-3 and TRBJ2-3; 9 positions match TRBD1. Germline lookup yields CDR1 ENHRY and CDR2 SYGVKD. The CDR3 totals 17 residues. J lost 6 bases, V lost 0 bases, and 10 bases had no gene match. The DNA for the CDR3 is TGTGCCATCAGTGAGTCGACAGGGACAGGGAATTTGGATACGCAGTATTTT. This translates into CAISESTGTGNLDTQYF.

This clonotype was found many times. The rearrangement links TRBV6-2 or TRBV6-3 to TRBJ2-3; 8 positions agree with TRBD2. This CDR3 region has 15 residues. Germline CDR1 MNHEY, CDR2 SVGEGT. After removal of 0 bases from V and 4 bases from J, the junction contained 3 bases not matched to a gene. The CDR3 loop reads CASSYSSGSADTQYF. CDR3 bases: TGTGCCAGCAGTTACTCGAGCGGGAGCGCAGATACGCAGTATTTT.

This clonotype was detected ten times or more. V is TRBV20-1 and J is TRBJ2-7; 9 bases agree with TRBD1. Trimming removed 6 bases from V and 1 base from J; junction bases left unmatched: 1. The CDR3 length is 12 residues. Germline CDR1 DFQATT, CDR2 SNEGSKA (reference sequence). The CDR3 DNA follows: TGCAGTGCCGGGACAGGGTCCTACGAGCAGTACTTC. Amino acid sequence: CSAGTGSYEQYF.

This clonotype was seen a few times. This sequence joins TRBV5-1 and TRBJ2-7; 10 positions agree with TRBD2. From germline, CDR1 is SGHRS and CDR2 YFSETQ. Losses at the gene ends were 2 bases for V and 4 bases for J; bases not matched to a gene: 6. This CDR3 has 15 amino acids. CDR3 sequence: CASSLATSGLYEQYF. In nucleotides, the CDR3 is TGCGCCAGCAGCTTAGCGACTAGCGGGCTATACGAGCAGTACTTC.

This chain joins TRBV19 and TRBJ2-3; 9 bases are a match to TRBD2. Germline V gene data show CDR1 as LNHDA and CDR2 as SQIVND (reference sequence). V lost 8 bases, J lost 4 bases, and 10 bases stayed unmatched. There are 15 residues in the CDR3. The CDR3 loop reads CASSVAGGFADTQYF. In nucleotides, the CDR3 is TGTGCCAGTTCCGTGGCGGGAGGGTTCGCAGATACGCAGTATTTT. Using reference TRBV19 and TRBJ2-3 for the parts outside the CDR3, the full variable domain is DGGITQSPKYLFRKEGQNVTLSCEQNLNHDAMYWYRQDPGQGLRLIYYSQIVNDFQKGDIAEGYSVSREKKESFPLTVTSAQKNPTAFYLCASSVAGGFADTQYFGPGTRLTVL.

This clonotype was seen repeatedly, ten times or more. V gene TRBV5-1 combines with J gene TRBJ2-1; D gene uncertain. The germline V gene encodes CDR1 SGHRS and CDR2 YFSETQ. The CDR3 sequence is 11 residues long. The V gene lost 2 bases and the J gene lost 11 bases, with 8 bases spanning the gap. This CDR3 is CASSLRVQQFF. The CDR3 DNA is TGCGCCAGCAGCTTACGGGTGCAGCAGTTCTTC. The full variable domain, in which reference TRBV5-1 and TRBJ2-1 provide the parts outside the CDR3, is KAGVTQTPRYLIKTRGQQVTLSCSPISGHRSVSWYQQTPGQGLQFLFEYFSETQRNKGNFPGRFSGRQFSNSRSEMNVSTLELGDSALYLCASSLRVQQFFGPGTRLTVL.

The chain combines TRBV28 with TRBJ2-2, with D maybe TRBD2 (5 bases). Germline V gene lookup returns CDR1 MDHEN and CDR2 SYDVKM. The CDR3 extends over 13 amino acids. V lost 8 bases, J lost 3 bases, and 10 bases lay in between. DNA for the CDR3: TGTGCCAGCCTCTTGAGGGACACCGGGGAGCTGTTTTTT. Translating gives CASLLRDTGELFF.

The chain combines TRBV7-2 with TRBJ1-1; weak D call: TRBD1 (5 bases). Germline assignment: CDR1 SGHTA and CDR2 FQGNSA. Trimming stripped 6 bases from V and 4 bases from J, with 12 bases between. The CDR3 sequence is 13 residues long. The CDR3 loop reads CASRSQGGTEAFF. The CDR3 region has the DNA TGTGCCAGCAGGTCCCAGGGAGGCACTGAAGCTTTCTTT. The full variable domain, its missing parts supplied by reference TRBV7-2 and TRBJ1-1, is GAGVSQSPSNKVTEKGKDVELRCDPISGHTALYWYRQSLGQGLEFLIYFQGNSAPDKSGLPSDRFSAERTGGSVSTLTIQRTQQEDSAVYLCASRSQGGTEAFFGQGTRLTVV.

V and J are TRBV5-6 and TRBJ1-1; weak D call: TRBD1 (6 bases). From germline, CDR1 is SGHDT and CDR2 YYEEEE. V lost 4 bases and J 3 bases, leaving 19 bases between the germline ends. CDR3 length: 16 amino acids. This CDR3 reads CASSQRGQGSYTEAFF. The CDR3 DNA reads TGTGCCAGCAGCCAGCGGGGGCAGGGTTCATACACTGAAGCTTTCTTT.

The chain recombines TRBV5-1 with TRBJ2-5; D perhaps matches TRBD2 (5 bases). Germline V CDR1 and CDR2: SGHRS, YFSETQ. The CDR3 runs 15 residues. The germline V and J ends were trimmed by 0 bases and 1 base, with 10 bases remaining between them. The CDR3 sequence is CASSLVGAVQETQYF. Written as DNA, the CDR3 is TGCGCCAGCAGCTTGGTAGGAGCGGTCCAAGAGACCCAGTACTTC.

This clonotype appeared a few times. The chain has TRBV11-2 and TRBJ2-4, with 9 bases matching TRBD2. V shed 1 base and J 9 bases; nucleotides not matched to a gene: 13. Germline CDR1 is SGHAT and CDR2 is FQNNGV. The CDR3 covers 17 residues. The CDR3 is CASSLGSSGRYASIQYF. CDR3 DNA: TGTGCCAGCAGCTTAGGGAGTAGCGGGAGATACGCGAGCATTCAGTACTTC.

The DNA for the CDR3 is TGCAGTGCTAGAGATTCTCGGGGGGGAAGCTCTGGGGCCAACGTCCTGACTTTC. This codes for CSARDSRGGSSGANVLTF. The chain joins TRBV20-1 to TRBJ2-6; 8 bases agree with TRBD2. This CDR3 region has 18 residues. The V segment lost 0 bases and the J segment 0 bases; nucleotides outside the gene matches: 7. From germline, CDR1 is DFQATT and CDR2 SNEGSKA (reference sequence).